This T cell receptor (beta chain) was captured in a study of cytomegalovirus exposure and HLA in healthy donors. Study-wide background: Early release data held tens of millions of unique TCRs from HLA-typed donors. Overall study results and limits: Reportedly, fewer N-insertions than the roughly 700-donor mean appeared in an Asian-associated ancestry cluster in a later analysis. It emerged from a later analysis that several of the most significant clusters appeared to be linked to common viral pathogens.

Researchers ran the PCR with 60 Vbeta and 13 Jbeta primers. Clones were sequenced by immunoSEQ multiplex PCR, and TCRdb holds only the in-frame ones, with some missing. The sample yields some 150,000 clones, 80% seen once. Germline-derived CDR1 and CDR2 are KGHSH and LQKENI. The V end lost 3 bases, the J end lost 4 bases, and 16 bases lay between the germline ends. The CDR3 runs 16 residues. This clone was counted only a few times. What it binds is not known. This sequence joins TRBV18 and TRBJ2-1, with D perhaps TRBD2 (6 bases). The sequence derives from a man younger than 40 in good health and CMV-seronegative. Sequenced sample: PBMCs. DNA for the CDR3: TGTGCCAGCTCACCCTGGCCGGGAGAAGGGTACAATGAGCAGTTCTTC. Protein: CASSPWPGEGYNEQFF.